The 32 T cell receptor beta chains given below trace back to one sample, sequenced in a study of blood T cell repertoires in COVID-19. Some clones are missing from TCRdb's copy, which holds only in-frame ones; the method was immunoSEQ multiplex PCR. The table includes 300,000 to 400,000 clones, approximately 88% detected once. Specimen: PBMCs or T cells enriched from blood (not recorded which). These receptors originate from a woman between 25 and 40 years old with acute COVID-19.

The chain recombines TRBV29-1 with TRBJ2-5; D may be TRBD1 (6 bases). Germline V CDR1 and CDR2: SQVTM, ANQGSEA. The CDR3 is 14 amino acids. V lost 3 bases and J lost 4, with 15 bases in between. The CDR3 nucleotides are TGCAGCGTTGATGCGGGCTCCAGGGGAGAGACCCAGTACTTC. It encodes CSVDAGSRGETQYF.

The genes are TRBV9 and TRBJ1-6; 10 bases map to TRBD1. The germline gives CDR1 SGDLS, CDR2 YYNGEE. With V trimmed by 5 bases and J by 7 bases, 9 bases remained unmatched. The CDR3 contains 16 residues. The chain's CDR3 is CASSEGTGANNSPLHF. The CDR3 DNA follows: TGTGCCAGCAGTGAAGGGACAGGGGCTAACAATTCACCCCTCCACTTT.

The rearrangement links TRBV5-6 to TRBJ1-6, with D possibly being TRBD1 (5 bases). Germline CDR1 SGHDT, CDR2 YYEEEE. V was pared by 2 bases and J by 0 bases, with 15 bases between. This CDR3 is built from 18 residues. CDR3 protein: CASSFSTGPSSYNSPLHF. The CDR3 coding sequence is TGTGCCAGCAGCTTTAGCACAGGCCCGAGCTCCTATAATTCACCCCTCCACTTT.

V and J are TRBV21-1 and TRBJ1-1. TRBV21-1 is tagged as a pseudogene. The CDR3 has 14 amino acids. This CDR3 reads CASSKVGGHTEAFF. The CDR3, as DNA: TGTGCCAGCAGCAAAGTCGGAGGCCACACTGAAGCTTTCTTT.

The chain recombines TRBV9 with TRBJ1-6; 7 bases map to TRBD1. The germline CDR1 and CDR2 sequences are SGDLS and YYNGEE. The length of the CDR3 is 14 residues. Losses at the gene ends were 1 base for V and 10 bases for J; bases not matched to a gene: 5. The CDR3 region is CASSVRQGSSPLHF. DNA of the CDR3: TGTGCCAGCAGCGTAAGACAGGGCAGCTCACCCCTCCACTTT.

V gene TRBV7-9 combines with J gene TRBJ1-5, with 7 bases lining up with TRBD1. The CDR3 totals 14 residues. Trimming took 5 bases from V and 4 from J; bases not matched to a gene: 5. Germline V gene sequence: CDR1 SEHNR, CDR2 FQNEAQ (reference sequence). The CDR3 DNA reads as TGTGCCAGCAGCCAGGGACAGAAAAATCAGCCCCAGCATTTT. It codes for CASSQGQKNQPQHF.

The rearrangement uses TRBV3-1 (or the pseudogene TRBV3-2) and TRBJ2-1; D is perhaps TRBD1 (5 bases). Trimming stripped 3 bases from V and 4 bases from J, with 34 bases between. CDR3 size: 22 residues. Germline assignment: CDR1 LGHDT and CDR2 YNNKEL (reference sequence). This CDR3 reads CASSQRWDPEQGAPVVYNEQFF. In DNA form, the CDR3 reads TGTGCCAGCAGCCAGCGTTGGGATCCAGAGCAGGGTGCCCCTGTCGTGTACAATGAGCAGTTCTTC.

This chain joins TRBV7-2 and TRBJ2-2; D may be TRBD2 (6 bases). The ends were cut back, 2 bases at V and 5 bases at J, with 12 bases in the middle. CDR3 length: 15 residues. From germline, CDR1 is SGHTA and CDR2 FQGNSA. The CDR3: CASSLPNGGTGELFF. CDR3 in DNA: TGTGCCAGCAGCTTACCGAACGGGGGTACCGGGGAGCTGTTTTTT. Filled out from reference TRBV7-2 and TRBJ2-2, the complete variable domain reads GAGVSQSPSNKVTEKGKDVELRCDPISGHTALYWYRQSLGQGLEFLIYFQGNSAPDKSGLPSDRFSAERTGGSVSTLTIQRTQQEDSAVYLCASSLPNGGTGELFFGEGSRLTVL.

Here the CDR3 reads CASSATGDRGGTEAFF. The CDR3 bases are TGTGCCAGCAGCGCTACCGGGGACAGGGGAGGCACTGAAGCTTTCTTT. This rearrangement joins TRBV7-9 to TRBJ1-1; TRBD1 matches 10 bases. The CDR3 has 16 residues. Germline CDR1 SEHNR, CDR2 FQNEAQ (reference sequence). V lost 5 bases to trimming and J lost 4 bases; unmatched junction nucleotides: 10.

For the CDR3, the DNA is TGTGCCAGTAGTATCTGGGAGTCCTATAATTCACCCCTCCACTTT. It yields the protein CASSIWESYNSPLHF. The chain couples TRBV19 to TRBJ1-6; D uncertain. V was cut by 3 bases and J by 1 base, with 7 bases left in between. The CDR3 consists of 15 residues. Looked up from germline, CDR1 is LNHDA and CDR2 is SQIVND (reference sequence).

The rearrangement links TRBV2 to TRBJ2-7; 11 nucleotides line up with TRBD1. The CDR3 runs 14 residues. Per the germline V gene, CDR1 is SNHLY and CDR2 is FYNNEI. The trim removed 9 bases at V and 5 bases at J, leaving 9 bases unmatched. CDR3 in amino acids: CARGTGGVLDEQYF. The CDR3 nucleotides read TGTGCCAGAGGGACAGGGGGAGTACTCGACGAGCAGTACTTC. Combining the CDR3 with reference TRBV2 and TRBJ2-7 gives the whole variable domain EPEVTQTPSHQVTQMGQEVILRCVPISNHLYFYWYRQILGQKVEFLVSFYNNEISEKSEIFDDQFSVERPDGSNFTLKIRSTKLEDSAMYFCARGTGGVLDEQYFGPGTRLTVT.

The genes are TRBV5-6 and TRBJ1-2, with no clear D. Trimming cost V 3 bases and J 0 bases, with 9 bases left between them. The CDR3 is made up of 14 amino acids. Germline assignment: CDR1 SGHDT and CDR2 YYEEEE. The CDR3 is CASSYREANYGYTF. As DNA, the CDR3 is TGTGCCAGCAGCTACAGAGAAGCTAACTATGGCTACACCTTC.

CDR3 coding DNA: TGTGCCACCAGTGGCATGACAGGGGTTGGCTACAATGAGCAGTTCTTC. It encodes CATSGMTGVGYNEQFF. The V call is TRBV24-1, the J call TRBJ2-1; 8 bases fit TRBD1. CDR3 length equals 16 residues. CDR1 is KGHDR and CDR2 is SFDVKD in the germline V gene. Germline trimming cut 5 bases from V and 3 bases from J; bases unmatched to any gene: 8.

The chain couples TRBV4-1 to TRBJ1-2; D call uncertain. CDR3 length equals 13 residues. Germline values: CDR1 MGHRA, CDR2 YSYEKL. The V end was cut by 8 bases, the J end by 6 bases, with 16 bases between. CDR3 coding DNA: TGCGCCAGCCGTCGGGGATCGTTTAATGGCTACACCTTC. Amino acid sequence: CASRRGSFNGYTF.

This clone appeared a few times. The chain carries TRBV27 and TRBJ2-1; 7 positions match TRBD2. The V and J ends lost 5 bases and 3 bases, in that order; junction bases with no gene match: 10. CDR1 and CDR2 (germline): MNHEY, SMNVEV (reference sequence). The CDR3 consists of 16 residues. CDR3 sequence: CASSPWEGWGYNEQFF. The CDR3 DNA follows: TGTGCCAGCAGTCCCTGGGAGGGTTGGGGCTACAATGAGCAGTTCTTC.

The chain couples TRBV4-3 to TRBJ2-1; D perhaps matches TRBD2 (5 bases). The CDR3 sequence is 17 residues long. V gave up 0 bases and J gave up 4 bases, with 16 bases separating them. Germline lookup yields CDR1 LGHNA and CDR2 YSLEER. The CDR3 here is CASSQDYPGFRYNEQFF. Written as DNA, the CDR3 is TGCGCCAGCAGCCAAGATTATCCGGGGTTTAGGTACAATGAGCAGTTCTTC.

This clone was counted between two and nine times. This rearrangement joins TRBV2 to TRBJ1-2, with 10 bases fitting TRBD1. The germline V gene encodes CDR1 SNHLY and CDR2 FYNNEI. The CDR3 extends over 18 amino acids. Trimming took 5 bases from V and 2 from J; bases not matched to a gene: 14. The CDR3 is CASSLLTLPGQGNYGYTF. The CDR3 DNA reads TGTGCCAGCAGTCTACTGACGTTACCGGGACAGGGGAACTATGGCTACACCTTC. The variable domain in full, completed from reference TRBV2 and TRBJ1-2, reads EPEVTQTPSHQVTQMGQEVILRCVPISNHLYFYWYRQILGQKVEFLVSFYNNEISEKSEIFDDQFSVERPDGSNFTLKIRSTKLEDSAMYFCASSLLTLPGQGNYGYTFGSGTRLTVV.

The chain is built from TRBV27 and TRBJ1-6; 7 bases fit TRBD1. The V and J ends lost 6 bases and 8 bases, in that order; junction bases with no gene match: 4. This CDR3 has 13 amino acids. In germline, CDR1 is MNHEY, CDR2 SMNVEV (reference sequence). The CDR3 coding sequence is TGTGCCAGCAGAGACAGGGAGCATTCACCCCTCCACTTT. Translation: CASRDREHSPLHF.

Only a few counts were recorded for this clone. In nucleotides, the CDR3 is TGTGCCAGCAGCGGGACAGGGCGGCACTACGAGCAGTACTTC. Its translation: CASSGTGRHYEQYF. The chain employs TRBV9 and TRBJ2-7; 8 bases are shared with TRBD1. The junction had 5 bases not matched to a gene; V was cut back by 3 bases and J by 3 bases. CDR3 size: 14 residues. Germline values: CDR1 SGDLS, CDR2 YYNGEE.

A single count supports this clone. The chain is built from TRBV29-1 and TRBJ1-2, with D possibly TRBD1 on 6 matching bases. Germline V gene data show CDR1 as SQVTM and CDR2 as ANQGSEA. V lost 3 bases to trimming and J lost 8 bases, with 13 bases between them. The CDR3 totals 12 residues. CDR3 sequence (DNA): TGCAGCGTTGAGACGGTCCAGGGGGGCTACACCTTC. Amino acid sequence: CSVETVQGGYTF.

CDR3 residues: CASSEPGTVRDPNEKLFF. DNA for the CDR3: TGTGCCAGCAGTGAACCCGGGACTGTCCGTGACCCAAATGAAAAACTGTTTTTT. The chain joins TRBV2 to TRBJ1-4; D might be TRBD1 (5 bases). Germline assignment: CDR1 SNHLY and CDR2 FYNNEI. V dropped 2 bases and J dropped 5 bases, with 21 bases sitting between them. CDR3 length: 18 amino acids.

This chain uses TRBV19 with TRBJ2-1; 7 nucleotides align to TRBD1. V was pared by 7 bases and J by 6 bases, with 15 bases of the junction left unmatched. Per the germline V gene, CDR1 is LNHDA and CDR2 is SQIVND (reference sequence). The CDR3 covers 16 residues. CDR3 coding DNA: TGTGCCAGTAAACGGGGTGACAGGGATTCTGCCAATGAGCAGTTCTTC. It yields the protein CASKRGDRDSANEQFF.

The chain is built from TRBV6-5 and TRBJ1-4, with 11 bases aligning to TRBD1. Germline V gene data show CDR1 as MNHEY and CDR2 as SVGAGI. The CDR3 has 15 amino acids. Germline trimming cut 7 bases from V and 8 bases from J; bases unmatched to any gene: 9. CDR3 coding DNA: TGTGCCAGCAAAGCGGGACAGGGGGTTTACGAAAAACTGTTTTTT. Amino acids: CASKAGQGVYEKLFF.

This clone was detected once. The V call is TRBV4-3, the J call TRBJ1-5; tentatively, D is TRBD1 (5 bases). V was cut by 0 bases and J by 2 bases, with 11 bases left in between. Germline CDR1 reads LGHNA; CDR2 reads YSLEER. The CDR3 sequence is 16 residues long. Written as DNA, the CDR3 is TGCGCCAGCAGCCAAGATCGCGGAGGGGGCAATCAGCCCCAGCATTTT. This gives the protein CASSQDRGGGNQPQHF.

The V gene is TRBV5-1, the J gene TRBJ2-1, with 8 bases that match TRBD1. The CDR3 sequence is 16 residues long. J was trimmed by 5 bases and V by 3 bases; bases with no gene match: 10. Germline CDR1 SGHRS, CDR2 YFSETQ. The CDR3: CASSSDRDRFDNEQFF. CDR3 in DNA: TGCGCCAGCAGCTCGGACCGGGACAGGTTCGACAATGAGCAGTTCTTC.

This clone was seen once. In DNA form, the CDR3 reads TGTGCCAGTAGTAACCTCGGACAGGGATATCTCTCACCCCTCCACTTT. Translated, it gives CASSNLGQGYLSPLHF. The chain employs TRBV19 and TRBJ1-6, with 8 nucleotides matching TRBD1. The trim removed 4 bases at V and 10 bases at J, leaving 12 bases unmatched. This CDR3 has 16 residues. Looked up from germline, CDR1 is LNHDA and CDR2 is SQIVND (reference sequence).

CDR3 nucleotide sequence: TGCGCCAGCAGCCAAGATTGGCGGGGGGCCAACGAGCAGTACTTC. Residues: CASSQDWRGANEQYF. J is TRBJ2-7 and V is TRBV4-1; 8 positions match TRBD2. From germline, CDR1 is MGHRA and CDR2 YSYEKL. There are 15 residues in the CDR3. V gave up 0 bases and J gave up 5 bases; unmatched junction bases: 6.

This clone has a handful of counts. The gene calls are TRBV5-1 and TRBJ2-2; D remains ambiguous. The CDR3 extends over 14 amino acids. V was trimmed by 1 base and J by 1 base, leaving 5 bases between them. The germline CDR1 and CDR2 sequences are SGHRS and YFSETQ. The CDR3 here is CASSLSGNTGELFF. The CDR3 bases are TGCGCCAGCAGCTTGTCCGGGAACACCGGGGAGCTGTTTTTT.

This clone was observed a single time. This sequence joins TRBV6-6 and TRBJ2-1; 7 nucleotides align to TRBD2. The germline V gene has CDR1 MNHNY and CDR2 SVGAGI (reference sequence). CDR3 size: 12 residues. V was pared by 6 bases and J by 9 bases, with 5 bases of the junction left unmatched. The CDR3 DNA is TGTGCCAGCAGCTTGGGGGGGGTTGAGCAGTTCTTC. Its protein product is CASSLGGVEQFF.

This clone turned up a few times. The gene calls are TRBV19 and TRBJ2-3; 11 nucleotides agree with TRBD2. The CDR3 length is 16 residues. Germline values: CDR1 LNHDA, CDR2 SQIVND (reference sequence). Losses at the gene ends were 4 bases for V and 4 bases for J; bases not matched to a gene: 7. The CDR3 reads CASSSRLAGTADTQYF. In DNA form, the CDR3 reads TGTGCCAGTAGTAGCAGACTAGCGGGGACAGCAGATACGCAGTATTTT. The whole variable domain, filled in from reference TRBV19 and TRBJ2-3, reads DGGITQSPKYLFRKEGQNVTLSCEQNLNHDAMYWYRQDPGQGLRLIYYSQIVNDFQKGDIAEGYSVSREKKESFPLTVTSAQKNPTAFYLCASSSRLAGTADTQYFGPGTRLTVL.

This clone appeared once. The chain couples TRBV7-8 to TRBJ2-7; D gene uncertain. V was cut by 1 base and J by 0 bases, with 10 bases left in between. The CDR3 sequence is 15 residues long. Germline lookup yields CDR1 SGHVS and CDR2 FQNEAQ. The CDR3 nucleotides are TGTGCCAGCAGCTTAGGCAGGATTTCCTCCTACGAGCAGTACTTC. It yields the protein CASSLGRISSYEQYF. The full variable domain, with the rest looked up from reference TRBV7-8 and TRBJ2-7, is GAGVSQSPRYKVAKRGQDVALRCDPISGHVSLFWYQQALGQGPEFLTYFQNEAQLDKSGLPSDRFFAERPEGSVSTLKIQRTQQEDSAVYLCASSLGRISSYEQYFGPGTRLTVT.

The sample holds one count of this clone. The chain combines TRBV18 with TRBJ1-5, with D tentatively TRBD1 (5 bases). From germline, CDR1 is KGHSH and CDR2 LQKENI. The V end was cut by 5 bases, the J end by 0 bases, with 8 bases between. There are 14 residues in the CDR3. The CDR3 reads CASSGGYSNQPQHF. CDR3 in DNA: TGTGCCAGCTCAGGGGGGTATAGCAATCAGCCCCAGCATTTT.